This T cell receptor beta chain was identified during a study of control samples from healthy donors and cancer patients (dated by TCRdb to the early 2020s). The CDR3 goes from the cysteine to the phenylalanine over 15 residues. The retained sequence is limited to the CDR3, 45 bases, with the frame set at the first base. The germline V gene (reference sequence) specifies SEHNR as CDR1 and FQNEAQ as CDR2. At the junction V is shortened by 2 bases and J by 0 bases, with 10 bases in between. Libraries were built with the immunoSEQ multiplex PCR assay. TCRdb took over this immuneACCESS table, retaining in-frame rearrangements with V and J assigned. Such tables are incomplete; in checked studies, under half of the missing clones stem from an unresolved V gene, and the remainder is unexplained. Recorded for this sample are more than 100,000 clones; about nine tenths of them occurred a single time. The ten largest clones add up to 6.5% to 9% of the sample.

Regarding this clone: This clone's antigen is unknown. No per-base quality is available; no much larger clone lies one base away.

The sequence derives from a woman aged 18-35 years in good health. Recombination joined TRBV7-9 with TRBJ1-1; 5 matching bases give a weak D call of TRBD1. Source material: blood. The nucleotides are TGTGCCAGCAGCTTAAATCAGGGTATGAACACTGAAGCTTTCTTT. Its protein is CASSLNQGMNTEAFF.